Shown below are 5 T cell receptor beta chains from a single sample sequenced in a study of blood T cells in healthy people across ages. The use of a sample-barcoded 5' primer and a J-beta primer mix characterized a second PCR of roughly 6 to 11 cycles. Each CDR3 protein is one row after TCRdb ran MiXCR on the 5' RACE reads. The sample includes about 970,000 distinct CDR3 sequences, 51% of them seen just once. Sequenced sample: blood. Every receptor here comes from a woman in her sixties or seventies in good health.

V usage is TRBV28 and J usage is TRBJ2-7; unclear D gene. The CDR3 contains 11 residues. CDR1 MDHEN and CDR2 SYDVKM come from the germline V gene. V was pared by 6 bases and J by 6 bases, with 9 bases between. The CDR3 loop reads CASREQGEQYF. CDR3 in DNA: TGTGCCAGCAGGGAACAAGGCGAGCAGTACTTC.

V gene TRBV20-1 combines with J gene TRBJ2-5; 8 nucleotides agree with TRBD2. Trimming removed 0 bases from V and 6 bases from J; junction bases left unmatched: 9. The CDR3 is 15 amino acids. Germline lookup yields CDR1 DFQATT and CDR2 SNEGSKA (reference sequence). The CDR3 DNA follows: TGCAGTGCTAGAGATGGGGCGGGAGGTGGTAAGACCCAGTACTTC. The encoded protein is CSARDGAGGGKTQYF.

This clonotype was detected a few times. CDR3 sequence: CASRPTSGPSYEQYF. In DNA form, the CDR3 reads TGTGCCAGCAGACCAACTAGCGGGCCCTCCTACGAGCAGTACTTC. The chain uses TRBV6-6 and TRBJ2-7; TRBD2 matches 9 bases. CDR1 is MNHNY, CDR2 SVGAGI, per germline (reference sequence). J was trimmed by 0 bases and V by 6 bases; bases with no gene match: 6. This CDR3 region has 15 residues.

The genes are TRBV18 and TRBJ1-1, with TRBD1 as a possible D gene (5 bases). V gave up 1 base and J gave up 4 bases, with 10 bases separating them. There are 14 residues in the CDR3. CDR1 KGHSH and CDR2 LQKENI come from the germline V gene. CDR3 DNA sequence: TGTGCCAGCTCACCACAAGGGGCGCGCACTGAAGCTTTCTTT. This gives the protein CASSPQGARTEAFF.

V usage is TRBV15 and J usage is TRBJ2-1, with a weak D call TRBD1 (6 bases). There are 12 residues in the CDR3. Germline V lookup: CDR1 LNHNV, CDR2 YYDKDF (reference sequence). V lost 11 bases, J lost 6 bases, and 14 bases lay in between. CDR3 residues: CAHREICNEQFF. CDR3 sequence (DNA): TGTGCCCACAGGGAGATCTGCAATGAGCAGTTCTTC.